The clone carrying this T cell receptor (beta chain) was detected a few times. The target antigen is unknown. The V segment lost 1 base and the J segment 6 bases; nucleotides outside the gene matches: 5. The CDR3 length is 15 residues. Germline CDR1 and CDR2: SGHVS and FQNEAQ. The data stem from a study of vaccination and CD4 T cells after COVID-19. As to treatment: 10-day PBMC culture with coronavirus spike peptide pools or control peptides (ViraFEST assay). CD4+ T cells of the unexposed donor were collected before the COVID-19 pandemic (2011-2018). The Oncomine TCR Beta short-read assay sequenced DNA from cultured CD4+ T cells. After culture, CD4+ T cells served as the source for genomic DNA extraction. MiXCR, applied by TCRdb to the PCR reads, yields one record per CDR3 protein. In the table there are around 7,100 distinct CDR3 sequences, more than 40% of which are singletons.

Sequences were obtained from CD4+ T cells from blood, cultured in vitro. The rearrangement uses TRBV7-8 and TRBJ2-1, with 8 bases identical to TRBD1. The receptor comes from a human donor in good health. CDR3 loop: CASSLGQGPSNEQFF. Written as DNA, the CDR3 is TGTGCCAGCAGCTTAGGACAGGGGCCAAGCAATGAGCAGTTCTTC. Variable domain in full (rest from reference TRBV7-8 and TRBJ2-1): GAGVSQSPRYKVAKRGQDVALRCDPISGHVSLFWYQQALGQGPEFLTYFQNEAQLDKSGLPSDRFFAERPEGSVSTLKIQRTQQEDSAVYLCASSLGQGPSNEQFFGPGTRLTVL.